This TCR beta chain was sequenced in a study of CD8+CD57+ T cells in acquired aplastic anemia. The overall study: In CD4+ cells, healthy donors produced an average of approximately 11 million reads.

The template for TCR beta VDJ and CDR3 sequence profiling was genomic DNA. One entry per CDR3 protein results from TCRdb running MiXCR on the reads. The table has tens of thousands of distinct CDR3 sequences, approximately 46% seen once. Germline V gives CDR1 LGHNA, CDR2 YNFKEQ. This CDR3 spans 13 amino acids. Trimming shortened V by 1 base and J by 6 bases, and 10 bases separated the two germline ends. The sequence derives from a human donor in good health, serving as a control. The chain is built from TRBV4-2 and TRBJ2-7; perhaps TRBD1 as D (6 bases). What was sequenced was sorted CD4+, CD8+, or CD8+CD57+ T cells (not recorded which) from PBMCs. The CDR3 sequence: CASSQAGVSEQYF. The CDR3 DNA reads TGTGCCAGCAGCCAAGCAGGGGTATCCGAGCAGTACTTC.